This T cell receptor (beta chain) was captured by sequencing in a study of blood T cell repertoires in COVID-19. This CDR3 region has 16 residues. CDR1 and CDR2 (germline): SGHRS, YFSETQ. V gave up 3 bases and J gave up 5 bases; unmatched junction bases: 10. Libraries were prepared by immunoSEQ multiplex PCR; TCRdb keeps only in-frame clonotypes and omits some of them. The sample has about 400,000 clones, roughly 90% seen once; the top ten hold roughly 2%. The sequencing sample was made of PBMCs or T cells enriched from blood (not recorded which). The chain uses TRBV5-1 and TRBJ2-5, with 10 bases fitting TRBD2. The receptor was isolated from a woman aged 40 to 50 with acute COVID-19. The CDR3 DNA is TGCGCCAGCAGCTCTTACTATAGCGGGGGGACTGAGACCCAGTACTTC. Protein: CASSSYYSGGTETQYF. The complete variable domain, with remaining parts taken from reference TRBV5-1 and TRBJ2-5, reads KAGVTQTPRYLIKTRGQQVTLSCSPISGHRSVSWYQQTPGQGLQFLFEYFSETQRNKGNFPGRFSGRQFSNSRSEMNVSTLELGDSALYLCASSSYYSGGTETQYFGPGTRLLVL.